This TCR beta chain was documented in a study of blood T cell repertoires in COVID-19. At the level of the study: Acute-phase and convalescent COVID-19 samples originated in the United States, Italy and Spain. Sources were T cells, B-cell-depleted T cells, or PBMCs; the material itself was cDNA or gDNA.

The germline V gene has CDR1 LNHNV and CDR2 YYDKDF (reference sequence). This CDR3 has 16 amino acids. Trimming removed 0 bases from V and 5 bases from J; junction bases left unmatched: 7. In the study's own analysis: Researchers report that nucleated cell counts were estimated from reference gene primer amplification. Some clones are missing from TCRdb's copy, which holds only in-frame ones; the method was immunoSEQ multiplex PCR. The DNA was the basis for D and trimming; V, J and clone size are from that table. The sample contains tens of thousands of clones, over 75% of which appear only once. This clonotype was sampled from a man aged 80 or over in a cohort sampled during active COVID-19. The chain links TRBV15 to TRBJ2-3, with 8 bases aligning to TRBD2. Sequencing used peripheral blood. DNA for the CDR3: TGTGCCACCAGCAGAGATGGTGCGGGGGGAGGAGATACGCAGTATTTT. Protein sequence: CATSRDGAGGGDTQYF.